The entry below gives a single T cell receptor beta chain sequence along with its context. This CDR3 is 14 amino acids long. Germline V CDR1 and CDR2: WNHNN, SYGVQD (reference sequence). After removal of 5 bases from V and 2 bases from J, the junction contained 5 bases not matched to a gene. This specimen belongs to a study of blood T cell repertoires in COVID-19. Overall study context: COVID-19 samples collected from the United States, Italy and Spain covered acute and convalescent phases.

TCRdb keeps only in-frame clones here, not all; method: immunoSEQ multiplex PCR. The sample yields around 260,000 clones, over 70% seen once. The sequence was obtained from a middle-aged woman who had recovered from COVID-19. Material for sequencing was peripheral blood. V is TRBV10-1 and J is TRBJ2-5, with TRBD2 identical over 7 bases. Here the CDR3 DNA reads TGCGCCAGCAGTACCGGGACTACGCAAGAGACCCAGTACTTC. It is translated as CASSTGTTQETQYF.